One sample yielded the 23 T cell receptor beta chains listed below, sequenced in a study of T cells after yellow fever vaccination. TCRdb fed the 5' RACE reads into MiXCR, producing one record per CDR3 protein. Among about 300,000 distinct CDR3 sequences listed, around 10% were seen once. Sample: CD4+ T cells sorted from PBMCs, taken 5 days after the yellow fever booster vaccination. The source of these receptors is a man between 18 and 29 years old who received the YFV17D yellow fever vaccine.

The chain is built from TRBV5-1 and TRBJ2-1; 9 nucleotides line up with TRBD2. V trimming: 3 bases; J trimming: 0 bases; junction bases outside the gene matches: 4. The germline V gene encodes CDR1 SGHRS and CDR2 YFSETQ. The CDR3 runs to 16 residues. The CDR3 sequence: CASSSPGLASYNEQFF. The CDR3 DNA sequence: TGCGCCAGCAGCTCCCCGGGACTAGCCTCCTACAATGAGCAGTTCTTC.

This clonotype occurred a few times. The chain has TRBV12-3 or TRBV12-4 and TRBJ2-3; D unclear. Trimming stripped 2 bases from V and 5 bases from J, with 17 bases between. CDR3 size: 16 residues. CDR3 coding DNA: TGTGCCAGCAGTTTATCCAAAGGGCCCTCACAAGATACGCAGTATTTT. It encodes CASSLSKGPSQDTQYF.

This clonotype has a handful of counts. The DNA of the CDR3 is TGTGCCAGCAGTTTATGGGGGACGAATTCACCCCTCCACTTT. It is translated as CASSLWGTNSPLHF. The chain joins TRBV27 to TRBJ1-6; D is possibly TRBD1 (5 bases). This CDR3 has 14 amino acids. V lost 1 base to trimming and J lost 7 bases, with 8 bases between them. CDR1 is MNHEY and CDR2 is SMNVEV in the germline V gene (reference sequence).

This clonotype was observed a handful of times. The chain carries TRBV3-1 and TRBJ2-2; 9 positions match TRBD2. Germline V gene sequence: CDR1 LGHDT, CDR2 YNNKEL (reference sequence). The V segment lost 4 bases and the J segment 4 bases; nucleotides outside the gene matches: 4. The length of the CDR3 is 15 residues. DNA for the CDR3: TGTGCCAGCAGCCGCGGGGGGGCCGTCACCGGGGAGCTGTTTTTT. This encodes CASSRGGAVTGELFF.

V and J are TRBV21-1 and TRBJ1-2; TRBD1 reflects the table's D call only, with no check against the DNA. TRBV21-1 is deemed a pseudogene. This CDR3 contains 15 residues. CDR3 amino acids: CASSKAWAANYGYTF. CDR3 bases: TGTGCCAGCAGCAAAGCTTGGGCGGCGAACTATGGCTACACCTTC.

In this sample, this clonotype turned up many times. The genes are TRBV4-1 and TRBJ2-3, with TRBD1 matching 12 bases. The germline V gene encodes CDR1 MGHRA and CDR2 YSYEKL. The CDR3 covers 15 residues. V lost 6 bases, J lost 5 bases, and 6 bases stayed unmatched. The CDR3 protein is CASRRDRGLGDTQYF. In nucleotides, the CDR3 is TGCGCCAGCAGAAGGGACAGGGGGCTTGGAGATACGCAGTATTTT.

In this sample, this clonotype turned up many times. The rearrangement uses TRBV7-2 and TRBJ2-5; a weak D match, TRBD1 (6 bases). There are 14 residues in the CDR3. With 0 bases removed from V and 5 bases from J, the gap between germline ends came to 10 bases. Germline CDR1 SGHTA, CDR2 FQGNSA. The CDR3, as DNA: TGTGCCAGCAGCTTAGCGGGGGCTGGGGAGACCCAGTACTTC. Protein product: CASSLAGAGETQYF.

The chain employs TRBV7-2 and TRBJ1-1; D is possibly TRBD1 (6 bases). CDR1 and CDR2 from the germline V gene are SGHTA and FQGNSA. The CDR3 is 13 amino acids. V was cut by 5 bases and J by 4 bases, with 11 bases left in between. This CDR3 reads CASSVQGFTEAFF. CDR3 DNA: TGTGCCAGCAGCGTACAGGGTTTCACTGAAGCTTTCTTT.

This clonotype was seen at least ten times. DNA of the CDR3: TGTGCCAGCAGCCTGACAGGGGGCTCCTACAATGAGCAGTTCTTC. Amino acids: CASSLTGGSYNEQFF. The chain combines TRBV6-4 with TRBJ2-1; TRBD1 matches 9 bases. CDR1 is MRHNA and CDR2 is SNTAGT in the germline V gene. Trimming at V came to 6 bases and at J to 0 bases, leaving 3 bases not matched to a gene. CDR3 length: 15 amino acids.

This clonotype turned up a few times. The CDR3 loop reads CASRGTGSRPEAFF. The CDR3 DNA reads as TGCGCCAGCAGAGGGACAGGATCGAGGCCGGAAGCTTTCTTT. V gene TRBV5-1 combines with J gene TRBJ1-1; 8 bases are shared with TRBD1. Per the germline V gene, CDR1 is SGHRS and CDR2 is YFSETQ. With V trimmed by 5 bases and J by 8 bases, 11 bases remained unmatched. The CDR3 runs to 14 residues.

This clonotype was seen more than once but under ten times. Here the CDR3 DNA reads TGTGCCAGCTCACCATTAACGGGACAGGGGTCCTACGAGCAGTACTTC. It yields the protein CASSPLTGQGSYEQYF. The chain is built from TRBV18 and TRBJ2-7; 10 bases are shared with TRBD1. The CDR3 is 16 residues long. In germline, CDR1 is KGHSH, CDR2 LQKENI. The V gene end was trimmed by 2 bases and the J gene end by 1 base; junction bases not matched to a gene: 5.

The genes are TRBV12-3 or TRBV12-4 and TRBJ1-5, with a weak D call TRBD1 (5 bases). The CDR3 extends over 15 amino acids. The V gene lost 3 bases and the J gene lost 0 bases, with 9 bases spanning the gap. CDR3: CASSFSGTSNQPQHF. The CDR3 nucleotides are TGTGCCAGCAGTTTTTCGGGGACTAGCAATCAGCCCCAGCATTTT.

V is TRBV4-3 and J is TRBJ2-7, with 12 positions matching TRBD2. The CDR3 spans 16 residues. Per the germline V gene, CDR1 is LGHNA and CDR2 is YSLEER. The trim removed 2 bases at V and 3 bases at J, leaving 5 bases unmatched. CDR3 protein: CASSQSTSGGIYEQYF. In DNA form, the CDR3 reads TGCGCCAGCAGCCAATCGACTAGCGGGGGAATCTACGAGCAGTACTTC.

In nucleotides, the CDR3 is TGTGCCACCAGTGATACCGGGACTACCACAGATACGCAGTATTTT. It specifies CATSDTGTTTDTQYF. The genes are TRBV24-1 and TRBJ2-3, with TRBD2 identical over 7 bases. V shed 3 bases, J shed 2 bases, and the junction held 4 bases outside the gene matches. The CDR3 extends over 15 amino acids. The germline V gene has CDR1 KGHDR and CDR2 SFDVKD.

This clonotype showed up just a few times. This chain joins TRBV28 and TRBJ1-5, with 9 positions matching TRBD1. The length of the CDR3 is 16 residues. With 4 bases clipped from V and 4 bases from J, the junction kept 8 bases outside the gene matches. Germline V gene sequence: CDR1 MDHEN, CDR2 SYDVKM. The CDR3 nucleotides are TGTGCCAGCAGTTCCTCGACAGGGGGAGGGAATCAGCCCCAGCATTTT. It is translated as CASSSSTGGGNQPQHF. The full variable domain, completed using reference TRBV28 and TRBJ1-5, is DVKVTQSSRYLVKRTGEKVFLECVQDMDHENMFWYRQDPGLGLRLIYFSYDVKMKEKGDIPEGYSVSREKKERFSLILESASTNQTSMYLCASSSSTGGGNQPQHFGDGTRLSIL.

This clonotype was observed a few times. The DNA of the CDR3 is TGCAGTGCTAATTCCTTGTATGGCTACACCTTC. Protein: CSANSLYGYTF. V gene TRBV20-1 combines with J gene TRBJ1-2; D not resolved. Looked up from germline, CDR1 is DFQATT and CDR2 is SNEGSKA (reference sequence). This CDR3 region has 11 residues. The V gene lost 4 bases and the J gene lost 5 bases, with 8 bases spanning the gap.

This chain connects TRBV12-3 or TRBV12-4 to TRBJ2-1; D not certain. V gave up 3 bases and J gave up 5 bases, with 2 bases separating them. The CDR3 contains 11 residues. CDR3 loop: CASSFHNEQFF. The CDR3 bases are TGTGCCAGCAGTTTCCACAATGAGCAGTTCTTC.

The V gene is TRBV7-9, the J gene TRBJ1-3; D gene unclear. The CDR3 sequence is 16 residues long. The ends were cut back, 2 bases at V and 0 bases at J, with 11 bases in the middle. Germline CDR1 and CDR2: SEHNR and FQNEAQ (reference sequence). The CDR3 spells CASSLRHKDSGNTIYF. Written as DNA, the CDR3 is TGTGCCAGCAGCTTACGCCACAAGGACTCTGGAAACACCATATATTTT.

This clonotype was found a few times. The chain joins TRBV20-1 to TRBJ2-1; perhaps TRBD2 as D (6 bases). The germline CDR1 and CDR2 sequences are DFQATT and SNEGSKA (reference sequence). The CDR3 has 13 amino acids. V lost 8 bases and J 4 bases, leaving 15 bases between the germline ends. The DNA for the CDR3 is TGCAGTTTTGTTCTCCTAGCGTACAATGAGCAGTTCTTC. It encodes CSFVLLAYNEQFF.

Ten or more counts support this clonotype. The chain is built from TRBV2 and TRBJ2-7; D possibly uses TRBD1 or TRBD2 (5 bases each). Germline V lookup: CDR1 SNHLY, CDR2 FYNNEI. Trimming removed 6 bases from V and 4 bases from J, with 7 bases in between. CDR3 length: 11 amino acids. As DNA, the CDR3 is TGTGCCAGCAGGGGACGATACGAGCAGTACGTC. Its translation: CASRGRYEQYV.

This clonotype was seen a handful of times. CDR3 sequence (DNA): TGTGCCAGCAGCCGGGACAGGGGGTACGATCAGCCCCAGCATTTT. Translated: CASSRDRGYDQPQHF. The gene calls are TRBV5-6 and TRBJ1-5, with 11 bases matching TRBD1. This CDR3 spans 15 amino acids. Germline-derived CDR1 and CDR2 are SGHDT and YYEEEE. Trimming at V came to 4 bases and at J to 5 bases, leaving 5 bases not matched to a gene.

This clonotype was seen repeatedly, ten times or more. The CDR3 nucleotides are TGTGCCAGCAGCAAAGAGTCGATTAGCGGGGGGAACACAGATACGCAGTATTTT. It is translated as CASSKESISGGNTDTQYF. This chain connects TRBV21-1 to TRBJ2-3; the D segment call TRBD2 is taken from the table without a DNA check. TRBV21-1 is a pseudogene locus. This CDR3 has 18 amino acids.

This clonotype was picked up many times. V is TRBV5-1 and J is TRBJ1-1; D is undetermined. The CDR3 has 13 residues. V gave up 2 bases and J gave up 0 bases, with 5 bases separating them. From germline, CDR1 is SGHRS and CDR2 YFSETQ. The DNA for the CDR3 is TGCGCCAGCAGCTTCGACATGAACACTGAAGCTTTCTTT. Its protein product is CASSFDMNTEAFF.